Listed below are T cell receptor beta chains from one sample, sequenced in a study of blood T cell repertoires in COVID-19. Only in-frame clones appear in the TCRdb table, and some are missing; sequencing was by immunoSEQ multiplex PCR. The data hold about 44,000 clones, with around 84% observed a single time. Material for sequencing was peripheral blood. The receptors here all came from a human donor in a cohort sampled during active COVID-19. Each CDR3 is given with its conserved first and last residue. The D gene is left open where the match is weak. Not all rows give a size; the values are once, few, many and, for expanded clones, a class.

V: TRBV7-6; length: 18; D: TRBD2; size: -; J: TRBJ2-3; DNA: TGTGCCAGCAGCTTCTTTACAGGGACTAGCGGTAGCACAGATACGCAGTATTTT; CDR3: CASSFFTGTSGSTDTQYF
V: TRBV5-1; length: 18; D: TRBD1; size: -; J: TRBJ1-2; DNA: TGCGCCAGCAGCTCCGGACAGGGTCCGTATCTAGCTAACTATGGCTACACCTTC; CDR3: CASSSGQGPYLANYGYTF
V: TRBV5-1; length: 14; D: -; size: -; J: TRBJ2-5; DNA: TGCGCCAGCAGCTTGTCCGGGGGCCAAGAGACCCAGTACTTC; CDR3: CASSLSGGQETQYF
V: TRBV24-1; length: 16; D: TRBD1; size: -; J: TRBJ2-1; DNA: TGTGCCACCAGTGATCCCGGGAGTCAGGGGGCGAATGAGCAGTTCTTC; CDR3: CATSDPGSQGANEQFF
V: TRBV9; length: 15; D: TRBD1; size: -; J: TRBJ1-6; DNA: TGTGCCAGCAGCGCGACAGGGGGCGTTGGTTCACCCCTCCACTTT; CDR3: CASSATGGVGSPLHF
V: TRBV15; length: 15; D: TRBD2; size: few; J: TRBJ2-7; DNA: TGTGCCACCAGCAGAGATTTCGTAGGGAGGGACGAGCAGTACTTC; CDR3: CATSRDFVGRDEQYF
V: TRBV6-6; length: 13; D: TRBD1; size: -; J: TRBJ1-5; DNA: TGTGCCAGCGGGACAGAGATCAATCAGCCCCAGCATTTT; CDR3: CASGTEINQPQHF
V: TRBV5-1; length: 13; D: -; size: -; J: TRBJ1-1; DNA: TGCGCCAGCAGCCAAGACAGGAACACTGAAGCTTTCTTT; CDR3: CASSQDRNTEAFF
V: TRBV13; length: 16; D: TRBD1; size: -; J: TRBJ2-3; DNA: TGTGCCAGCAGCTCAAGCCGGGACAGTTCCACAGATACGCAGTATTTT; CDR3: CASSSSRDSSTDTQYF
V: TRBV6-6; length: 12; D: -; size: -; J: TRBJ1-6; DNA: TGTGCCAGCGGCAGGGCCAATTCACCCCTCCACTTT; CDR3: CASGRANSPLHF
V: TRBV7-9; length: 13; D: -; size: -; J: TRBJ2-7; DNA: TGTGCCGGCGAAGAGACCGGGTCCTACGAGCAGTACTTC; CDR3: CAGEETGSYEQYF